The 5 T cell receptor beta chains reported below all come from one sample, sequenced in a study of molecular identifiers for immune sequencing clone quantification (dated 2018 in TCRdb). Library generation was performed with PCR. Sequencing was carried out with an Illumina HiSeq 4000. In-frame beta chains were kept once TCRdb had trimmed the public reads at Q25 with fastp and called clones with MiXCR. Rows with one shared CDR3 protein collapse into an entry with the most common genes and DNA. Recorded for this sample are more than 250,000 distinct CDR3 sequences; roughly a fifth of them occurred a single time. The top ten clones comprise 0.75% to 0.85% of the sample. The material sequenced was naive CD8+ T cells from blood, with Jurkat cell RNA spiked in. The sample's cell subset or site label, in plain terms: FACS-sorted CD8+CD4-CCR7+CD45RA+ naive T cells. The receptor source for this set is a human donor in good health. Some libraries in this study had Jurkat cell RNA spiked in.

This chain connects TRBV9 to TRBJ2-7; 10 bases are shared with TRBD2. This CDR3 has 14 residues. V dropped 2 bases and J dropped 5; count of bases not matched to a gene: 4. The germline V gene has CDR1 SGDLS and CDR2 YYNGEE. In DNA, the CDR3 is TGTGCCAGCAGCGTGGGGAGCGGGAGGGACGAGCAGTACTTC. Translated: CASSVGSGRDEQYF.

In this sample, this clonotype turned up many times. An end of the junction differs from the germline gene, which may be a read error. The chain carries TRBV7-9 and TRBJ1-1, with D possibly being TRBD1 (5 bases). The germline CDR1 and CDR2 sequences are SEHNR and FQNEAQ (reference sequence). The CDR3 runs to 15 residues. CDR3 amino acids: CASTPEGGAVDEVFF. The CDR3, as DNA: TGTGCCAGCACCCCTGAAGGAGGGGCAGTCGACGAAGTTTTCTTT.

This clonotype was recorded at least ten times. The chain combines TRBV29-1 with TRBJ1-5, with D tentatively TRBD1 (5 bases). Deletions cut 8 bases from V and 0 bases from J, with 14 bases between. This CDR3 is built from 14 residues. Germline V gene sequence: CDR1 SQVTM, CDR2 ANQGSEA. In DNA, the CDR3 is TGCAGCTCCTGGGACGGTAATAGCAATCAGCCCCAGCATTTT. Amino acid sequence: CSSWDGNSNQPQHF.

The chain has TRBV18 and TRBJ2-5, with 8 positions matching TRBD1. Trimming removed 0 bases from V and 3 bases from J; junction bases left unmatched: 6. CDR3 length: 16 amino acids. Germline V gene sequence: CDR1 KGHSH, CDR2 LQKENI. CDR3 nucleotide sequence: TGTGCCAGCTCACCACCTTTTGGACAGGGCGAAGAGACCCAGTACTTC. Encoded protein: CASSPPFGQGEETQYF.

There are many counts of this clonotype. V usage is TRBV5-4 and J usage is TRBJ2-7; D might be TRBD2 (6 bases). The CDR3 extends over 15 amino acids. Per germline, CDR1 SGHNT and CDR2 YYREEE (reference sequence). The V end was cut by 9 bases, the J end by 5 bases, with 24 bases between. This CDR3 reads CATAVKVGGNDEQYF. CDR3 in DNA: TGTGCCACCGCCGTTAAAGTGGGGGGTAACGACGAGCAGTACTTC.